The 27 T cell receptor beta chains in this list originate from one sample, sequenced in a study of Graves' ophthalmopathy and Graves' hyperthyroidism. Amplified material comprised TCR beta CDR3 regions derived from RNA transcripts. HTBI primers were used in a first-round RT-PCR, which preceded a second-round multiplex PCR. One entry per CDR3 protein, called by TCRdb with MiXCR from the multiplex PCR reads. The table has 350,000 to 450,000 distinct CDR3 sequences, approximately 20% seen once. The material sequenced was peripheral blood. Receptors were obtained from a woman under 30 with Graves' ophthalmopathy.

This clonotype was seen ten or more times. The chain has TRBV6-2 or TRBV6-3 and TRBJ1-1, with D unclear. V was pared by 6 bases and J by 11 bases, with 16 bases between. This CDR3 spans 12 amino acids. Looked up from germline, CDR1 is MNHEY and CDR2 is SVGEGT. This chain's CDR3 is CASSPVSTRAFF. The DNA of the CDR3 is TGTGCCAGCAGCCCAGTGAGCACCAGGGCTTTCTTT.

In this sample, this clonotype turned up many times. The V call is TRBV10-1, the J call TRBJ1-2; TRBD1 matches 8 bases. The CDR3 is 16 residues long. Germline V gene sequence: CDR1 WNHNN, CDR2 SYGVQD (reference sequence). After removal of 3 bases from V and 8 bases from J, the junction contained 14 bases not matched to a gene. The CDR3 protein is CASSDLKGQASSGYTF. In nucleotides, the CDR3 is TGCGCCAGCAGTGACCTAAAGGGACAGGCGTCCTCAGGCTACACCTTC.

This clonotype was detected many times. The genes are TRBV20-1 and TRBJ1-6; D possibly corresponds to TRBD1 (5 bases). The CDR3 has 13 residues. Germline CDR1 is DFQATT and CDR2 is SNEGSKA (reference sequence). V was cut by 6 bases and J by 7 bases, with 13 bases left in between. The DNA of the CDR3 is TGCAGTGCGAGGGACGGGAGGAATTCACCCCTCCACTTT. As protein: CSARDGRNSPLHF.

Ten or more counts support this clonotype. This sequence joins TRBV28 and TRBJ2-7; 8 bases line up with TRBD2. The CDR3 has 15 amino acids. V lost 3 bases and J lost 6; bases outside the gene matches: 10. Germline values: CDR1 MDHEN, CDR2 SYDVKM. CDR3 region: CASSFTRAGAREQYF. CDR3 nucleotides: TGTGCCAGCAGTTTTACTAGAGCGGGAGCGCGCGAGCAGTACTTC.

This clonotype was seen many times. J is TRBJ1-6 and V is TRBV2, with TRBD1 as a possible D gene (6 bases). V shed 3 bases and J shed 2 bases, with 11 bases lying between them. The CDR3 covers 16 residues. Germline CDR1 is SNHLY and CDR2 is FYNNEI. In nucleotides, the CDR3 is TGTGCCAGCAGTGATCGCAGGGGAACCTATAATTCACCCCTCCACTTT. Translated: CASSDRRGTYNSPLHF. Full variable domain (remainder filled in from reference TRBV2 and TRBJ1-6): EPEVTQTPSHQVTQMGQEVILRCVPISNHLYFYWYRQILGQKVEFLVSFYNNEISEKSEIFDDQFSVERPDGSNFTLKIRSTKLEDSAMYFCASSDRRGTYNSPLHFGNGTRLTVT.

This clonotype was counted at least ten times. The genes are TRBV6-1 and TRBJ1-4; D gene uncertain. V gave up 2 bases and J gave up 0 bases, with 13 bases separating them. In germline, CDR1 is MNHNS, CDR2 SASEGT. The CDR3 has 17 amino acids. DNA of the CDR3: TGTGCCAGCAGTGAACATAAACGGTTTGCAACTAATGAAAAACTGTTTTTT. Translating it yields CASSEHKRFATNEKLFF.

This clonotype was counted at least ten times. V usage is TRBV20-1 and J usage is TRBJ1-6; maybe TRBD1 (5 bases). CDR1 is DFQATT and CDR2 is SNEGSKA in the germline V gene (reference sequence). Trimming took off 3 bases at V and 7 bases at J, with 22 bases between the two ends. The CDR3 extends over 17 amino acids. CDR3 DNA: TGCAGTGCTAGGACCCCAGGGAAGCGGGGCGCAAATTCACCCCTCCACTTT. Translating gives CSARTPGKRGANSPLHF.

This clonotype was counted at least ten times. The genes are TRBV6-5 and TRBJ2-7, with TRBD2 identical over 9 bases. V was pared by 2 bases and J by 2 bases, with 7 bases of the junction left unmatched. Germline values: CDR1 MNHEY, CDR2 SVGAGI. The CDR3 is 16 amino acids. The CDR3 sequence is CASSYNSGSPTYEQYF. For the CDR3, the DNA is TGTGCCAGCAGTTACAATAGCGGGAGCCCCACCTACGAGCAGTACTTC.

This clonotype was seen ten or more times. The V call is TRBV19, the J call TRBJ1-2; D not resolved. With 4 bases removed from V and 3 bases from J, the gap between germline ends came to 12 bases. CDR1 and CDR2 from the germline V gene are LNHDA and SQIVND (reference sequence). CDR3 length: 14 amino acids. The CDR3 nucleotides read TGTGCCAGTAGTACCCGTTGGGGTGACTATGGCTACACCTTC. Amino acids: CASSTRWGDYGYTF.

This clonotype was counted a few times. V gene TRBV25-1 combines with J gene TRBJ2-5; D remains ambiguous. The CDR3 is made up of 13 amino acids. V gave up 0 bases and J gave up 3 bases, with 5 bases separating them. Germline CDR1 and CDR2: MGHDK and SYGVNS. CDR3 nucleotide sequence: TGTGCCAGCAGTGAATACTGGAAAGAGACCCAGTACTTC. The encoded protein is CASSEYWKETQYF.

This clonotype was seen at least ten times. J is TRBJ1-1 and V is TRBV12-3 or TRBV12-4, with no clear D. V was trimmed by 3 bases and J by 6 bases, leaving 14 bases between them. The CDR3 is 14 residues long. In DNA form, the CDR3 reads TGTGCCAGCAGTTTGGGTCAACCAAATTCTGAAGCTTTCTTT. Its translation: CASSLGQPNSEAFF.

This clonotype was detected many times. The chain links TRBV19 to TRBJ2-2, with a tentative D call TRBD2 (6 bases). This CDR3 is 17 amino acids long. The germline V gene has CDR1 LNHDA and CDR2 SQIVND (reference sequence). Trimming took off 4 bases at V and 1 base at J, with 16 bases between the two ends. Here the CDR3 reads CASSRKSGLMNTGELFF. The CDR3 nucleotides are TGTGCCAGTAGTAGGAAGTCGGGACTCATGAACACCGGGGAGCTGTTTTTT. The full variable domain, its missing parts supplied by reference TRBV19 and TRBJ2-2, is DGGITQSPKYLFRKEGQNVTLSCEQNLNHDAMYWYRQDPGQGLRLIYYSQIVNDFQKGDIAEGYSVSREKKESFPLTVTSAQKNPTAFYLCASSRKSGLMNTGELFFGEGSRLTVL.

This clonotype was detected many times. The chain employs TRBV6-9 and TRBJ2-7, with TRBD1 matching over 9 bases. The V segment lost 5 bases and the J segment 5 bases; nucleotides outside the gene matches: 16. The CDR3 consists of 17 residues. CDR1 and CDR2 from the germline V gene are MNHGY and SVAAGI. The CDR3 reads CASSPAPGTGKMNEQYF. Written as DNA, the CDR3 is TGTGCCAGCAGTCCAGCCCCTGGGACAGGGAAAATGAACGAGCAGTACTTC.

This clonotype came up many times. This chain connects TRBV27 to TRBJ2-7; 11 nucleotides agree with TRBD2. The CDR3 has 15 residues. V shed 6 bases, J shed 3 bases, and the junction held 7 bases outside the gene matches. Germline V gene lookup returns CDR1 MNHEY and CDR2 SMNVEV (reference sequence). This CDR3 reads CASRTQTSGVYEQYF. The DNA of the CDR3 is TGTGCCAGCAGGACCCAGACTAGCGGGGTCTACGAGCAGTACTTC.

Ten or more counts support this clonotype. In nucleotides, the CDR3 is TGTGCCAGCATCAGTTACCAACATGGCTACACCTTC. Residues: CASISYQHGYTF. The chain carries TRBV6-5 and TRBJ1-2; no definite D call. The CDR3 length is 12 residues. CDR1 and CDR2 (germline): MNHEY, SVGAGI. The V and J ends lost 7 bases and 6 bases respectively, with 12 bases between them.

CDR3 region: CASKETQYF. In DNA form, the CDR3 reads TGTGCCAGCAAAGAGACCCAGTACTTC. The chain joins TRBV6-2 or TRBV6-3 to TRBJ2-5, with D hard to call. Germline V gene data show CDR1 as MNHEY and CDR2 as SVGEGT. The CDR3 spans 9 residues. Trimming took off 7 bases at V and 3 bases at J, with 0 bases between the two ends.

The sample holds many counts of this clonotype. The chain uses TRBV6-5 and TRBJ1-5, with D perhaps TRBD1 (5 bases). The CDR3 loop spans 15 amino acids. Trimming stripped 8 bases from V and 0 bases from J, with 14 bases between. The germline CDR1 and CDR2 sequences are MNHEY and SVGAGI. This chain's CDR3 is CASLLQDTSNQPQHF. CDR3 nucleotides: TGTGCCAGCCTTCTGCAGGACACTAGCAATCAGCCCCAGCATTTT.

This clonotype was observed at least ten times. The chain couples TRBV7-2 to TRBJ1-6; maybe TRBD1 (5 bases). The V gene lost 5 bases and the J gene lost 4 bases, with 15 bases spanning the gap. The CDR3 has 16 residues. Looked up from germline, CDR1 is SGHTA and CDR2 is FQGNSA. The CDR3 DNA reads TGTGCCAGCAGCGTGGGACGGCTTGCTTATAATTCACCCCTCCACTTT. Translated, it gives CASSVGRLAYNSPLHF.

This clonotype showed up many times. The rearrangement joins TRBV27 to TRBJ2-2; 7 bases are a match to TRBD2. J lost 3 bases, V lost 5 bases, and 12 bases had no gene match. Germline V gives CDR1 MNHEY, CDR2 SMNVEV (reference sequence). CDR3 length: 17 residues. CDR3 sequence reads: CASSSRRGGGYTGELFF. In nucleotides, the CDR3 is TGTGCCAGCAGTAGCCGGCGGGGCGGGGGTTACACCGGGGAGCTGTTTTTT.

Turning to this clonotype: This likely comes from a read error, as the CDR3 has no conserved phenylalanine or tryptophan at its end. This rearrangement joins TRBV5-1 to TRBJ1-1; D is unclear. This CDR3 spans 13 amino acids. Germline CDR1 and CDR2: SGHRS and YFSETQ. CDR3 in amino acids: CTSSLSTNTEAFL. The CDR3 nucleotides read TGCACCAGCAGCTTGAGCACCAACACTGAAGCTTTCTTA.

V gene TRBV11-2 combines with J gene TRBJ2-7, with TRBD2 matching over 9 bases. The germline V gene has CDR1 SGHAT and CDR2 FQNNGV. V trimming: 0 bases; J trimming: 9 bases; junction bases outside the gene matches: 12. The CDR3 totals 16 residues. CDR3 region: CASSLDGGSGSMRQYF. The CDR3 coding sequence is TGTGCCAGCAGCTTAGATGGTGGTAGCGGGAGTATGCGGCAGTACTTC.

This clonotype was picked up one time. The chain combines TRBV12-3 or TRBV12-4 with TRBJ1-5; D ambiguous. The V end was cut by 3 bases, the J end by 1 base, with 10 bases between. This CDR3 spans 15 amino acids. The CDR3 DNA is TGTGCCAGCAGTTTCGGTCGGAGAAGCAATCAGCCCCAGCATTTT. Amino acids: CASSFGRRSNQPQHF.

This clonotype was found many times. This chain joins TRBV6-1 and TRBJ1-3; D is unclear. V gave up 2 bases and J gave up 4 bases, with 6 bases separating them. Germline lookup yields CDR1 MNHNS and CDR2 SASEGT. The CDR3 spans 13 residues. The CDR3 protein is CASSETQGNTIYF. The CDR3 coding sequence is TGTGCCAGCAGTGAAACACAAGGAAACACCATATATTTT.

This clonotype was detected ten times or more. The CDR3 sequence: CASSLRPENNQPQHF. The CDR3 DNA follows: TGTGCCAGCAGCTTAAGGCCAGAAAACAATCAGCCCCAGCATTTT. The V and J genes are TRBV7-2 and TRBJ1-5; no firm D call. Germline CDR1 is SGHTA and CDR2 is FQGNSA. Trimming pared 2 bases from V and 3 bases from J, leaving 11 bases between. This CDR3 comprises 15 residues.

This clonotype was found many times. The chain combines TRBV14 with TRBJ2-7; 9 nucleotides line up with TRBD2. Germline CDR1 reads SGHDN; CDR2 reads FVKESK. The CDR3 length is 15 residues. V trimming: 4 bases; J trimming: 3 bases; junction bases outside the gene matches: 7. The CDR3 sequence: CASSPIAGALYEQYF. The CDR3 region has the DNA TGTGCCAGCAGCCCAATAGCGGGGGCCCTCTACGAGCAGTACTTC.

This clonotype was seen ten or more times. The CDR3 bases are TGTGCCAGCTCGGTGGGGGGAGCCATGAACACTGAAGCTTTCTTT. Its protein is CASSVGGAMNTEAFF. V usage is TRBV18 and J usage is TRBJ1-1; tentative D call: TRBD1 (5 bases). The V end lost 6 bases, the J end lost 0 bases, and 14 bases lay between the germline ends. The V gene's germline CDR1 is KGHSH and CDR2 LQKENI. The CDR3 consists of 15 residues.

The chain carries TRBV12-3 or TRBV12-4 and TRBJ1-5; D not certain. The CDR3 consists of 14 residues. The V end was cut by 3 bases, the J end by 0 bases, with 6 bases between. CDR3 region: CASSLLDSNQPQHF. The CDR3 DNA reads as TGTGCCAGCAGTTTGCTGGATAGCAATCAGCCCCAGCATTTT.